The 26 T cell receptor beta chains given below trace back to one sample, sequenced in a study of shared clonotypes between healthy human individuals. TCRdb's copy holds only in-frame clones and misses some; the assay was immunoSEQ multiplex PCR. The sample holds some 2 million clones, 95% seen once. The sequenced sample was naive CD4+ T cells sorted from blood. The subset denotes: CD45RA+ positively selected. These receptors originate from a man aged 18 to 29 in good health.

V and J are TRBV6-5 and TRBJ2-2; no definite D call. Trimming pared 5 bases from V and 4 bases from J, leaving 14 bases between. Germline CDR1 is MNHEY and CDR2 is SVGAGI. CDR3 length equals 15 residues. CDR3 coding DNA: TGTGCCAGCAGTAGAACCCCGACAATCACCGGGGAGCTGTTTTTT. It codes for CASSRTPTITGELFF.

This chain connects TRBV2 to TRBJ1-6, with a weak D call TRBD1 (5 bases). The CDR3 has 14 residues. The germline V gene has CDR1 SNHLY and CDR2 FYNNEI. The V gene lost 6 bases and the J gene lost 8 bases, with 14 bases spanning the gap. DNA for the CDR3: TGTGCCAGCAGCGGGACGGAACTTCATTCACCCCTCCACTTT. Protein product: CASSGTELHSPLHF.

The sample holds a few counts of this clone. The identical CDR3 is also encoded by other nucleotide sequences in the sample. The chain uses TRBV6-5 and TRBJ1-1; D unresolved. The CDR3 contains 11 residues. Germline CDR1 is MNHEY and CDR2 is SVGAGI. V gave up 6 bases and J gave up 1 base, with 3 bases separating them. The CDR3 coding sequence is TGTGCCAGCAGGAGGAACACTGAAGCTTTCTTT. This gives the protein CASRRNTEAFF.

This chain links TRBV11-3 with TRBJ2-5; the D is unclear. The CDR3 loop spans 14 amino acids. CDR1 SGHNT and CDR2 YENEEA come from the germline V gene. V lost 1 base, J lost 1 base, and 7 bases lay in between. CDR3 bases: TGTGCCAGCAGCTTAGGACCGAGCCAAGAGACCCAGTACTTC. Translated, it gives CASSLGPSQETQYF.

This clone was counted a single time. In DNA, the CDR3 is TGTGCCAGCAGTGATCCGGGGCAAGGGGAAAAACTGTTTTTT. Its protein is CASSDPGQGEKLFF. The gene calls are TRBV6-1 and TRBJ1-4; a possible D gene is TRBD1 (5 bases). Germline CDR1 and CDR2: MNHNS and SASEGT. The germline V and J ends were trimmed by 3 bases and 8 bases, with 13 bases remaining between them. The CDR3 runs to 14 residues.

The CDR3 bases are TGTGCCAGCTCACCACGGGAGATCACCTACGAGCAGTACTTC. Translating it yields CASSPREITYEQYF. This chain links TRBV18 with TRBJ2-7; D may be TRBD2 (5 bases). Between the trimmed V and J ends, which lost 1 base and 2 bases, there was a span of 9 bases. The CDR3 has 14 amino acids. In germline, CDR1 is KGHSH, CDR2 LQKENI.

This clone was recorded a few times. V usage is TRBV27 and J usage is TRBJ2-1, with D tentatively TRBD1 or TRBD2 (5 bases each). The CDR3 runs 17 residues. Looked up from germline, CDR1 is MNHEY and CDR2 is SMNVEV (reference sequence). V was trimmed by 5 bases and J by 2 bases, leaving 19 bases between them. The CDR3: CASSKGPLQRPYNEQFF. The CDR3 DNA reads TGTGCCAGCAGTAAGGGACCACTCCAGCGGCCCTACAATGAGCAGTTCTTC.

The chain recombines TRBV7-9 with TRBJ1-5; 7 bases agree with TRBD1. CDR3 length: 17 amino acids. J gave up 0 bases and V 1 base, and 6 bases lay outside the gene matches. Germline V gene data show CDR1 as SEHNR and CDR2 as FQNEAQ (reference sequence). The CDR3 loop is CASSLGGTVLSNQPQHF. DNA for the CDR3: TGTGCCAGCAGCTTAGGAGGGACAGTGCTTAGCAATCAGCCCCAGCATTTT. The entire variable domain, with the rest obtained from reference TRBV7-9 and TRBJ1-5, is as follows: DTGVSQNPRHKITKRGQNVTFRCDPISEHNRLYWYRQTLGQGPEFLTYFQNEAQLEKSRLLSDRFSAERPKGSFSTLEIQRTEQGDSAMYLCASSLGGTVLSNQPQHFGDGTRLSIL.

This chain uses TRBV10-1 with TRBJ2-1; the match to TRBD2 covers 10 bases. From germline, CDR1 is WNHNN and CDR2 SYGVQD (reference sequence). This CDR3 comprises 15 residues. J gave up 7 bases and V 2 bases, and 5 bases lay outside the gene matches. Here the CDR3 DNA reads TGCGCCAGCAGTGAGGCTAGCGGGAGATGGAATGAGCAGTTCTTC. This translates into CASSEASGRWNEQFF.

V usage is TRBV4-1 and J usage is TRBJ1-4; 9 bases are shared with TRBD1. After removal of 4 bases from V and 3 bases from J, the junction contained 3 bases not matched to a gene. The CDR3 loop spans 15 amino acids. The germline V gene encodes CDR1 MGHRA and CDR2 YSYEKL. The CDR3 sequence is CASSLTGGPNEKLFF. In DNA form, the CDR3 reads TGCGCCAGCAGCCTAACAGGGGGCCCTAATGAAAAACTGTTTTTT.

This chain uses TRBV7-2 with TRBJ1-5; D not certain. Germline V gives CDR1 SGHTA, CDR2 FQGNSA. The CDR3 length is 13 residues. The V and J ends lost 2 bases and 5 bases respectively, with 7 bases between them. The CDR3 nucleotides read TGTGCCAGCAGCTTATCCGGGGATCAGCCCCAGCATTTT. Translating gives CASSLSGDQPQHF. The full variable domain, completed using reference TRBV7-2 and TRBJ1-5, is GAGVSQSPSNKVTEKGKDVELRCDPISGHTALYWYRQSLGQGLEFLIYFQGNSAPDKSGLPSDRFSAERTGGSVSTLTIQRTQQEDSAVYLCASSLSGDQPQHFGDGTRLSIL.

This clone was detected once. The genes are TRBV4-1 and TRBJ1-5; D unresolved. The CDR3 extends over 15 amino acids. Trimming removed 1 base at V and 2 bases at J, with 9 bases between. The germline gives CDR1 MGHRA, CDR2 YSYEKL. DNA of the CDR3: TGCGCCAGCAGCCAAGGGGAGCGGGGCAATCAGCCCCAGCATTTT. Translating it yields CASSQGERGNQPQHF.

The gene calls are TRBV7-6 and TRBJ2-7, with 7 bases matching TRBD1. V trimming: 5 bases; J trimming: 5 bases; junction bases outside the gene matches: 6. The CDR3 covers 13 residues. CDR1 and CDR2 (germline): SGHVS, FNYEAQ. The CDR3 nucleotides read TGTGCCAGCAGCCTCCAGACAGGGAACGAGCAGTACTTC. This sequence encodes CASSLQTGNEQYF.

The chain employs TRBV6-5 and TRBJ1-1; D perhaps matches TRBD1 (6 bases). This CDR3 contains 12 residues. V gave up 7 bases and J gave up 4 bases, with 10 bases separating them. The germline V gene encodes CDR1 MNHEY and CDR2 SVGAGI. The CDR3 sequence is CASMQGPTEAFF. CDR3 DNA: TGTGCCAGCATGCAGGGGCCCACTGAAGCTTTCTTT.

V and J are TRBV6-5 and TRBJ2-7; D is unclear. The V end lost 5 bases, the J end lost 6 bases, and 14 bases lay between the germline ends. The CDR3 totals 13 residues. CDR1 and CDR2 (germline): MNHEY, SVGAGI. The CDR3 nucleotides are TGTGCCAGCAGTCGTACTCCGCTCTCCGAGCAGTACTTC. Amino acid sequence: CASSRTPLSEQYF.

The chain couples TRBV27 to TRBJ2-1; unclear D gene. Germline-derived CDR1 and CDR2 are MNHEY and SMNVEV (reference sequence). The CDR3 extends over 16 amino acids. V gave up 3 bases and J gave up 8 bases, with 20 bases separating them. For the CDR3, the DNA is TGTGCCAGCAGTTTGTTGGCCTCACCCAAGAGCGATGAGCAGTTCTTC. Translated, it gives CASSLLASPKSDEQFF.

This clone was seen only a few times. The V gene is TRBV19, the J gene TRBJ1-2; 7 bases are a match to TRBD1. Germline V CDR1 and CDR2: LNHDA, SQIVND (reference sequence). The length of the CDR3 is 14 residues. Trimming removed 10 bases from V and 8 bases from J; junction bases left unmatched: 16. CDR3 sequence: CATLDRTWESGYTF. CDR3 coding DNA: TGTGCCACCCTGGACAGGACGTGGGAAAGCGGCTACACCTTC.

The chain links TRBV2 to TRBJ2-7; 8 bases line up with TRBD2. With 6 bases clipped from V and 2 bases from J, the junction kept 6 bases outside the gene matches. Per the germline V gene, CDR1 is SNHLY and CDR2 is FYNNEI. This CDR3 spans 14 amino acids. CDR3 protein: CASRSRGGTYEQYF. In DNA form, the CDR3 reads TGTGCCAGCAGAAGTCGGGGGGGGACCTACGAGCAGTACTTC.

V and J are TRBV18 and TRBJ1-1, with TRBD1 identical over 9 bases. Trimming removed 2 bases from V and 6 bases from J; junction bases left unmatched: 4. The V gene's germline CDR1 is KGHSH and CDR2 LQKENI. The CDR3 covers 14 residues. The CDR3 nucleotides read TGTGCCAGCTCACCAGACAGGGGGAGTTCTGAAGCTTTCTTT. This codes for CASSPDRGSSEAFF.

The V gene is TRBV18, the J gene TRBJ1-4; TRBD1 might be the D (5 bases). CDR1 and CDR2 from the germline V gene are KGHSH and LQKENI. The V gene lost 2 bases and the J gene lost 6 bases, with 22 bases spanning the gap. This CDR3 region has 18 residues. The CDR3 DNA is TGTGCCAGCTCACCATATGGCGGGGCCCAAATCGGGGATGAAAAACTGTTTTTT. It translates to CASSPYGGAQIGDEKLFF.

The rearrangement uses TRBV6-5 and TRBJ1-5; D gene unclear. CDR1 and CDR2 from the germline V gene are MNHEY and SVGAGI. Trimming stripped 8 bases from V and 5 bases from J, with 16 bases between. The CDR3 length is 14 residues. The CDR3 DNA is TGTGCCAGCTTTGGGAGGGCGGGGTATCAGCCCCAGCATTTT. Translation gives CASFGRAGYQPQHF.

The chain carries TRBV25-1 and TRBJ1-4, with D possibly matching TRBD1 (5 bases). V dropped 6 bases and J dropped 4 bases, with 15 bases sitting between them. Germline V lookup: CDR1 MGHDK, CDR2 SYGVNS. This CDR3 comprises 15 residues. CDR3 loop: CASSLLGGDNEKLFF. CDR3 nucleotides: TGTGCCAGCAGCCTGCTGGGGGGAGATAATGAAAAACTGTTTTTT. Complete variable domain (other parts from reference TRBV25-1 and TRBJ1-4): EADIYQTPRYLVIGTGKKITLECSQTMGHDKMYWYQQDPGMELHLIHYSYGVNSTEKGDLSSESTVSRIRTEHFPLTLESARPSHTSQYLCASSLLGGDNEKLFFGSGTQLSVL.

The chain is built from TRBV2 and TRBJ2-2; a possible D gene is TRBD2 (6 bases). This CDR3 spans 13 amino acids. Germline V gene sequence: CDR1 SNHLY, CDR2 FYNNEI. The V end lost 6 bases, the J end lost 4 bases, and 9 bases lay between the germline ends. The CDR3 sequence is CASRGDFTGELFF. The DNA of the CDR3 is TGTGCCAGCAGAGGGGACTTCACCGGGGAGCTGTTTTTT.

The chain is built from TRBV12-5 and TRBJ1-6; a weak D match, TRBD1 (5 bases). Per the germline V gene, CDR1 is LGHNT and CDR2 is FRNRAP. The V end lost 7 bases, the J end lost 0 bases, and 13 bases lay between the germline ends. This CDR3 is 16 amino acids long. The CDR3 protein is CASAFRASSYNSPLHF. The CDR3 coding sequence is TGTGCTAGTGCCTTCAGGGCCAGCTCCTATAATTCACCCCTCCACTTT.

This sequence joins TRBV5-4 and TRBJ2-2, with 8 positions matching TRBD2. This CDR3 is 16 amino acids long. CDR1 is SGHNT and CDR2 is YYREEE in the germline V gene (reference sequence). V dropped 1 base and J dropped 6; count of bases not matched to a gene: 8. CDR3 in DNA: TGTGCCAGCAGCTTGCGTCGGCTAGCGGGTGCCGGGGAGCTGTTTTTT. Protein sequence: CASSLRRLAGAGELFF.

The V and J genes are TRBV4-2 and TRBJ2-7; 11 nucleotides line up with TRBD1. With V trimmed by 1 base and J by 4 bases, 3 bases remained unmatched. CDR1 and CDR2 (germline): LGHNA, YNFKEQ. The CDR3 is 15 amino acids. The CDR3 spells CASSQGTGGKYEQYF. CDR3 DNA sequence: TGTGCCAGCAGCCAAGGGACAGGGGGCAAGTACGAGCAGTACTTC.